This TCR beta chain emerged from a study of shared clonotypes between healthy human individuals (TCRdb year 2020). Regarding the complete study: The cohort comprised a couple of women and three men aged 18 to 49 years. For each donor, CD4 naive and CD4 memory were each run on three plates, CD8 naive on two plates, and CD8 memory on one plate. To estimate repertoire size and how much clonotype sharing occurs between individuals, the study deeply sequenced the blood TCR repertoires of five or six healthy adults. To increase sequencing depth and limit assay-specific biases, different laboratories used diverse techniques to prepare libraries and sequence TCR repertoires. Between about 0.85 and 9.5 billion PBMCs per donor were obtained by leukapheresis. Points the paper makes about the study in general: Rarefaction of sorted-subset datasets indicated incomplete sequencing despite the large sequencing depth. Pairwise subsampling indicated that sequencing depth was expected to affect the degree of clonotype sharing among donors. Sampling was restricted to blood, and TCR repertoires in tissues likely differ from the TCR repertoires found in blood. Naive subsets generally had larger estimated clonotype richness than memory subsets. Compared with non-shared clonotypes, the clonotypes found in all four sorted-subset donors had higher generation probabilities. When several donors were compared, the shared fraction of clonotypes was 5% to 6.5% for naive CD4, 3% to 4% for naive CD8, 2% to 2.5% for memory CD4, and 0.35% to 0.4% for memory CD8. Because the study included a small number of donors, the genetic and exposure-history diversity represented was limited.

CDR1 MGHRA and CDR2 YSYEKL were looked up in the germline V gene. CDR3 length: 16 amino acids, cysteine to phenylalanine. Only the CDR3 portion is preserved as DNA: 48 bases, with reading frame beginning at the first base. V loses 5 bases, J loses 0 bases, and the germline ends lie 15 bases apart. Concerning this clone itself: Its antigen specificity is not known. The sample holds no much larger clone one base away, and base qualities are not on file.

TCR CDR3 regions were amplified from genomic DNA by multiplex PCR using the deep immunoSEQ assay. Extracted genomic DNA from each cell subset was spread evenly across all wells of several immunoSEQ 96-well plates, with each plate serving as a replicate. Each replicate PCR for sorted subsets received roughly 0.2 ug genomic DNA, equal to about 29,000 T cell genomes. The purified libraries were quantified using a Qubit 3.0 fluorometer, sized with a Bioanalyzer 2100, and then quantified again using the KAPA Library Quantification kit. Every immunoSEQ 96-well plate was sequenced on a dedicated single-read 150-cycle Illumina NextSeq 550 flow cell. As for the original processing: The immunoSEQ output contained only junctional sequences without quality scores, so filtering could not match that applied to full-length reads. Sequences were annotated with PyIR, a Python wrapper for IgBLAST v1.9, and V/J genes and CDR3 were assigned using IMGT germline references. Any read was removed if the V/J assignment was weak (E-value above 1e-6), the CDR3 was missing, or the read contained stop codons, out-of-frame junctions, or ambiguous translated residues. A V3J clonotype was defined by an identical inferred V gene, J gene, and CDR3 amino acid sequence. To compute the percentage overlap between repertoires, the number of shared unique clonotypes was divided by the size of the smaller repertoire. Repertoire richness was assessed with RTK rarefaction, the Chao1 estimator, and Recon v2.1 estimates of unobserved clonotypes. OLGA was used to compute generation probabilities for all TCRbeta clonotypes that the gDNA method yielded from four donors. TCRdb holds this immuneACCESS table with in-frame rearrangements only. Some clones are missing; in checked studies, unresolved V genes explain under half, and the rest has no known cause. V and J calls and clone size follow that table, whereas D and trimming were derived from the DNA. This sample is represented by around 2,000,000 clones; roughly 94% of them were singletons. The ten top clones hold roughly 1.2% of the sample.

CD8 naive samples were obtained by positive selection for CCR7 among CD45RO-negative cells, yielding a CD45RA+CCR7+ population from which TemRA cells were excluded. The donors were healthy, HIV-negative adults who had no recently reported acute infections or vaccinations. All donors were Caucasian adults living in Nashville, Tennessee, USA. After blood collection by leukapheresis, PBMCs were isolated using Ficoll-Histopaque density gradient centrifugation and then cryopreserved in the vapor phase of liquid nitrogen. Analytical flow cytometry was used to check the purity and quantity of each magnetically sorted T cell population. Genomic DNA was isolated from every sorted fraction and measured by UV absorbance on a Nanodrop 2000c.

This chain joins TRBV4-1 to TRBJ2-3; matching of 5 bases hints at TRBD1 as the D gene. The sample taken for sequencing was naive CD8+ T cells sorted from blood. Reading the label with the study, this specimen's cell subset or site is: CD45RA+CCR7+. This clonotype originated in a man between 18 and 35 years old in good health. The CDR3 reads CASSSQGFPSTDTQYF. Here is the DNA: TGCGCCAGCAGCAGTCAGGGATTTCCTAGCACAGATACGCAGTATTTT.